This is a list of T cell receptor beta chains from one sample in a study of persistence of HIV-infected CD4 T cells. These receptors have no identified antigens. The protocol was immunoSEQ multiplex PCR, while the TCRdb copy is restricted to in-frame clones and leaves out a portion. The sample has 36,000 or so clones, approximately 78% seen once; the top ten hold almost 1%. The specimen comprised cultured CD4+ T cells from PBMCs, sampled from a patient who received antiretroviral therapy. The receptor source for this set is an adult with HIV. The donor label of this sample is uncertain. Each CDR3 is given with its conserved first and last residue. A D gene is named only where the DNA matches it firmly. Clone sizes are given selectively: once, few, many, or a class where the clone is expanded.

v_call	clone_size	j_call	d_call	cdr3_nt	cdr3_aa
TRBV24-1	NA	TRBJ2-3	NA	TGTGCCACCAGTGACCAATGGGACCCGGGAACGCAGTATTTT	CATSDQWDPGTQYF
TRBV5-1	NA	TRBJ2-2	NA	TGCGCCAGCAGCCCGTCCGGGCAGAGAGCGAACACCGGGGAGCTGTTTTTT	CASSPSGQRANTGELFF
TRBV19	NA	TRBJ1-1	TRBD1	TGTGCCAGTAGTATCAGACAGGGCGGCACTGAAGCTTTCTTT	CASSIRQGGTEAFF
TRBV3-1/TRBV3-2	few	TRBJ2-5	TRBD2	TGTGCCAGCAGCCCCCAAAGCGGGGGGACCCAAGAGACCCAGTACTTC	CASSPQSGGTQETQYF
TRBV5-1	NA	TRBJ1-1	NA	TGCGCCAGCAGCTTGGTGGGGGCGGTCGGCACTGAAGCTTTCTTT	CASSLVGAVGTEAFF
TRBV9	few	TRBJ1-2	NA	TGTGCCAGCAGCCCTCGGGAGGGTCGCTATGGCTACACCTTC	CASSPREGRYGYTF
TRBV10-2	NA	TRBJ1-6	NA	TGCGCCAGCACCCGGGGAGATTCACCCCTCCACTTT	CASTRGDSPLHF
TRBV30	NA	TRBJ2-2	NA	TGTGCCGGCAGACAGCGGAACACCGGGGAGCTGTTTTTT	CAGRQRNTGELFF
TRBV5-1	NA	TRBJ1-1	TRBD1	TGCGCCAGCAGCTTGGCCCCTCAACAGGGGAGGACTGAAGCTTTCTTT	CASSLAPQQGRTEAFF
TRBV6-2/TRBV6-3	NA	TRBJ2-4	TRBD2	TGTGCCAGCAGTTCATATCGACTAGCAGCCAAAAACATTCAGTACTTC	CASSSYRLAAKNIQYF
TRBV2	NA	TRBJ1-5	NA	TGTGCCAGCAGTGAAGCGTTAACAGGCCTTAACTATCGACCCCAGCATTTT	CASSEALTGLNYRPQHF
TRBV12-3/TRBV12-4	NA	TRBJ2-7	NA	TGTGCCAGCAGTCAGGGAGAGGGGCGCGAGCAGTACTTC	CASSQGEGREQYF
TRBV19	NA	TRBJ2-5	NA	TGTGCCAGTAGTGCCAGGGCCCCCCGGGAGACCCAGTACTTC	CASSARAPRETQYF
TRBV19	NA	TRBJ1-4	NA	TGTGCCAGTAGTATTTCCCTTCGACAAGGACGGAATGAAAAACTGTTTTTT	CASSISLRQGRNEKLFF
TRBV29-1	NA	TRBJ1-1	NA	TGCAGCGCTCCGACTGCGGGGGACACTGAAGCTTTCTTT	CSAPTAGDTEAFF
TRBV24-1	NA	TRBJ2-1	NA	TGTGCCACCAGTGCCGGCCTGGGGGCCCCAAATGAGCAGTTCTTC	CATSAGLGAPNEQFF
TRBV7-6	NA	TRBJ2-1	TRBD2	TGTGCCAGCAGCTCCCAGCGGGGGGCCCCAAATGAGCAGTTCTTC	CASSSQRGAPNEQFF
TRBV27	NA	TRBJ2-6	NA	TGTGCCACCGCGGGCAGCCCCTCTGGGGCCAACGTCCTGACTTTC	CATAGSPSGANVLTF
TRBV29-1	NA	TRBJ1-2	TRBD1	TGCAGCGTGGAGACAGGGGGACGTAACTATGGCTACACCTTC	CSVETGGRNYGYTF
TRBV6-1	once	TRBJ1-1	NA	TGTGCCAGCAGTGTCCCAAGGGGGGGGCAGGGAACTGAAGCTTTCTTT	CASSVPRGGQGTEAFF
TRBV12-5	NA	TRBJ2-1	NA	TGTGCTAGTGGCTCGGACTTAACCGGTTACAATGAGCAGTTCTTC	CASGSDLTGYNEQFF
TRBV2	NA	TRBJ1-2	NA	TGTGCCAGCAGGTACAGGGAAGGAGTGAACTATGGCTACACCTTC	CASRYREGVNYGYTF
TRBV5-4	NA	TRBJ1-5	NA	TGTGCCAGCAGCTTGGGAGGGGCCTCGGATCAGCCCCAGCATTTT	CASSLGGASDQPQHF
TRBV18	few	TRBJ2-7	NA	TGTGCCAGCTCACCAGGGACGGGCGACTCCTACGAGCAGTACTTC	CASSPGTGDSYEQYF
TRBV5-1	few	TRBJ2-7	NA	TGCGCCAGCAGCTTGAGGGCCCTGAGCTCCTACGAGCAGTACTTC	CASSLRALSSYEQYF
TRBV28	NA	TRBJ2-7	NA	TGTGCCAGCAGTTCCATCGACAGGAGATACGAGCAGTACTTC	CASSSIDRRYEQYF
TRBV7-2	NA	TRBJ1-4	NA	TGTGCCAGCAGCTTAGCAGGAGCCCCTGCGGAAAAACTGTTTTTT	CASSLAGAPAEKLFF
TRBV9	NA	TRBJ2-2	NA	TGTGCCAGCAGCGTAGTAGGGGGGGGGCCCCACGGGGAGCTGTTTTTT	CASSVVGGGPHGELFF
TRBV3-1/TRBV3-2	NA	TRBJ2-5	TRBD1	TGTGCCAGCAGCTCCGACAGGGTCGGGACCCAGTACTTC	CASSSDRVGTQYF
TRBV29-1	few	TRBJ1-2	TRBD1	TGCAGCGCCTCGACAGGGATTGGCTATGGCTACACCTTC	CSASTGIGYGYTF
TRBV6-5	few	TRBJ2-3	NA	TGTGCCAGCAGTTTCGGCACAGATACGCAGTATTTT	CASSFGTDTQYF
TRBV10-3	NA	TRBJ1-1	NA	TGTGCCATCGGGGACGGATCCTATAACACTGAAGCTTTCTTT	CAIGDGSYNTEAFF
TRBV4-1	NA	TRBJ1-4	TRBD1	TGCGCCAGCAGCCAAACCGGGACAGGGGCTGAAAAACTGTTTTTT	CASSQTGTGAEKLFF
TRBV6-5	NA	TRBJ1-4	NA	TGTGCCAGCAGGGCTAATGAAAAACTGTTTTTT	CASRANEKLFF
TRBV9	once	TRBJ2-5	NA	TGTGCCAGCAGCGTAGGGAGTGTAAATGGAGAGACCCAGTACTTC	CASSVGSVNGETQYF
TRBV15	NA	TRBJ2-4	NA	TGTGCCACCAGCAGGGGGGAAGTGGCCAAAAACATTCAGTACTTC	CATSRGEVAKNIQYF
TRBV10-1	NA	TRBJ2-1	NA	TGCGCCAGCGGGCTGAACTACAATGAGCAGTTCTTC	CASGLNYNEQFF
TRBV5-1	NA	TRBJ2-3	NA	TGCGCCAGCAGCTTGGGGGGCGAGGGTGGCGCAGATACGCAGTATTTT	CASSLGGEGGADTQYF
TRBV2	NA	TRBJ1-5	NA	TGTGCCAGCAGTGATTGGGGGATTCAGCCCCAGCATTTT	CASSDWGIQPQHF
TRBV9	NA	TRBJ1-6	TRBD1	TGTGCCAGCAGCCCACGGGACAGGAATTCACCCCTCCACTTT	CASSPRDRNSPLHF
TRBV24-1	NA	TRBJ1-2	NA	TGTGCCACCGAGGCCAACTATGGCTACACCTTC	CATEANYGYTF
TRBV30	NA	TRBJ1-1	NA	TGTGCCTGGAGTGGGGATACGGGTGAAGCTGAAGCTTTCTTT	CAWSGDTGEAEAFF
TRBV20-1	NA	TRBJ1-2	NA	TGCAGTGCTAGTGGGGGGGTTGGATATGGCTACACCTTC	CSASGGVGYGYTF
TRBV5-4	NA	TRBJ1-2	NA	TGTGCCAGCAGCTTGGTTGGCAGTAACTATGGCTACACCTTC	CASSLVGSNYGYTF
TRBV9	NA	TRBJ1-2	NA	TGTGCCAGCAGCCCCTTGGGGGTTGAGGACTATGGCTACACCTTC	CASSPLGVEDYGYTF
TRBV18	NA	TRBJ1-2	TRBD1	TGTGCCAGCTCACCGGGACAGGGGGCTAACTATGGCTACACCTTC	CASSPGQGANYGYTF
TRBV5-6	NA	TRBJ2-7	TRBD1	TGTGCCAGCAGCGTACAGGGGATTACCTACGAGCAGTACTTC	CASSVQGITYEQYF